Listed below are T cell receptor beta chains from one sample, sequenced in a study of shared clonotypes between healthy human individuals. Some clones are missing from TCRdb's copy, which holds only in-frame ones; the method was immunoSEQ multiplex PCR. The sample consists of approximately 600,000 clones, 90% to 95% of them appearing once. Sequenced: naive CD8+ T cells sorted from blood. All receptors come from a woman in her 30s in good health. CDR3s include the opening cysteine and the closing phenylalanine or tryptophan. The order of the fields is V gene, D gene, J gene, clone size, CDR3 DNA, CDR3 protein. The D gene is left open where the match is weak. Not every row has a clone size; where given, it reads once, few, many or a size class.

v_call: TRBV9
d_call: TRBD1
j_call: TRBJ2-7
clone_size: once
cdr3_nt: TGTGCCAGCAGCGTATCCACGGACAGGGCGATCGAGCAGTACTTC
cdr3_aa: CASSVSTDRAIEQYF

v_call: TRBV19
d_call: .
j_call: TRBJ1-5
clone_size: once
cdr3_nt: TGTGCCAGTACCCACAGGGATTACAATCAGCCCCAGCATTTT
cdr3_aa: CASTHRDYNQPQHF

v_call: TRBV5-4
d_call: .
j_call: TRBJ2-1
clone_size: few
cdr3_nt: TGTGCCAGCAGCGCACTAAATGAGCAGTTCTTC
cdr3_aa: CASSALNEQFF

v_call: TRBV4-2
d_call: .
j_call: TRBJ1-2
clone_size: .
cdr3_nt: TGTGCCAGCTCCTCAACAGGATTGGGTAACTATGGCTACACCTTC
cdr3_aa: CASSSTGLGNYGYTF

v_call: TRBV4-2
d_call: .
j_call: TRBJ2-3
clone_size: .
cdr3_nt: TGTGCCAGCAGCCAAGATAGGGATAGCACAGATACGCAGTATTTT
cdr3_aa: CASSQDRDSTDTQYF

v_call: TRBV6-1
d_call: TRBD1
j_call: TRBJ2-7
clone_size: .
cdr3_nt: TGTGCCAGCAACCCGGGACAGAGCTCCTACGAGCAGTACTTC
cdr3_aa: CASNPGQSSYEQYF

v_call: TRBV10-2
d_call: .
j_call: TRBJ2-3
clone_size: .
cdr3_nt: TGCGCCAGCAGTCTTATCGGGACTAGCACAGATACGCAGTATTTT
cdr3_aa: CASSLIGTSTDTQYF

v_call: TRBV9
d_call: TRBD1
j_call: TRBJ1-4
clone_size: .
cdr3_nt: TGTGCCAGCAGCGGGGGACAGAATAATGAAAAACTGTTTTTT
cdr3_aa: CASSGGQNNEKLFF

v_call: TRBV5-1
d_call: TRBD1
j_call: TRBJ2-7
clone_size: .
cdr3_nt: TGCGCCAGCAGCTTGGGGTCAGGGGGAATGTACGAGCAGTACTTC
cdr3_aa: CASSLGSGGMYEQYF

v_call: TRBV27
d_call: .
j_call: TRBJ2-1
clone_size: few
cdr3_nt: TGTGCCAGCAGTTTGCGGAGCTCCTACAATGAGCAGTTCTTC
cdr3_aa: CASSLRSSYNEQFF

v_call: TRBV28
d_call: .
j_call: TRBJ1-4
clone_size: .
cdr3_nt: TGTGCCAGAAGTTACGACAGCAAGATGCACGCAACTAATGAAAAACTGTTTTTT
cdr3_aa: CARSYDSKMHATNEKLFF